Shown below are 15 T cell receptor beta chains from a single sample sequenced in a study of T cells in Graves' hyperthyroidism and ophthalmopathy. The TCR beta CDR3 regions underwent amplification using RNA transcripts as the source. HTBI primers drove first-round RT-PCR of the TCR CDR3. Each CDR3 protein is one row after TCRdb ran MiXCR on the multiplex PCR reads. The sample has some 500,000 distinct CDR3 sequences, about an eighth seen once. Sequencing input: blood. The origin of the receptors is a woman aged 18-30 years with Graves' hyperthyroidism.

This clonotype has only a few counts. V gene TRBV7-9 combines with J gene TRBJ2-1; D perhaps matches TRBD1 (6 bases). V dropped 2 bases and J dropped 7 bases, with 15 bases sitting between them. The germline CDR1 and CDR2 sequences are SEHNR and FQNEAQ (reference sequence). The CDR3 covers 15 residues. CDR3 DNA: TGTGCCAGCAGCTTAACAGGGAATACTTTTAATGAGCAGTTCTTC. It codes for CASSLTGNTFNEQFF. Looking up the rest from reference TRBV7-9 and TRBJ2-1 gives the full variable domain: DTGVSQNPRHKITKRGQNVTFRCDPISEHNRLYWYRQTLGQGPEFLTYFQNEAQLEKSRLLSDRFSAERPKGSFSTLEIQRTEQGDSAMYLCASSLTGNTFNEQFFGPGTRLTVL.

Ten or more counts support this clonotype. The chain has TRBV18 and TRBJ2-3; no clear D. The V gene lost 3 bases and the J gene lost 4 bases, with 14 bases spanning the gap. CDR1 is KGHSH, CDR2 LQKENI, per germline. CDR3 length: 15 residues. The CDR3 protein is CASSPPQPSADTQYF. Written as DNA, the CDR3 is TGTGCCAGCTCACCCCCACAACCCAGCGCAGATACGCAGTATTTT.

This clonotype was seen repeatedly, ten times or more. The chain has TRBV7-7 and TRBJ2-7, with 15 bases lining up with TRBD2. The V gene's germline CDR1 is SSHAT and CDR2 FNYEAQ (reference sequence). CDR3 length equals 16 residues. V dropped 5 bases and J dropped 5; count of bases not matched to a gene: 7. The DNA of the CDR3 is TGTGCCAGCAGCACCAGGACTAGCGGGAGGGACCACGAGCAGTACGTC. It encodes CASSTRTSGRDHEQYV.

This clonotype was recorded many times. This CDR3 is CASSLSERAGTYGYTF. CDR3 nucleotides: TGTGCCAGCAGTTTATCAGAGCGGGCGGGAACTTATGGCTACACCTTC. The V and J genes are TRBV27 and TRBJ1-2; D not certain. The germline V gene has CDR1 MNHEY and CDR2 SMNVEV (reference sequence). CDR3 length equals 16 residues. V was cut by 0 bases and J by 5 bases, with 16 bases left in between.

In its sample, this clonotype was seen many times. This chain links TRBV6-1 with TRBJ2-3; D gene unclear. Trimming took 4 bases from V and 3 from J, leaving 5 bases between them. CDR3 length equals 12 residues. Germline assignment: CDR1 MNHNS and CDR2 SASEGT. The CDR3: CASSGPTDTQYF. The CDR3 DNA is TGTGCCAGCAGTGGACCGACAGATACGCAGTATTTT.

This clonotype was seen many times. The chain carries TRBV12-3 or TRBV12-4 and TRBJ2-7; D ambiguous. The CDR3 extends over 12 amino acids. V shed 5 bases and J shed 6 bases, with 11 bases lying between them. The CDR3 bases are TGTGCCAGCAGTCCAAGGCTTGTCGAGCAGTACTTC. Translating gives CASSPRLVEQYF.

The rearrangement links TRBV20-1 to TRBJ2-3; 14 bases align to TRBD2. The CDR3 length is 15 residues. The germline V gene has CDR1 DFQATT and CDR2 SNEGSKA (reference sequence). V shed 6 bases, J shed 5 bases, and the junction held 7 bases outside the gene matches. The CDR3 sequence: CSATGLAGVIDTQYF. The CDR3 region has the DNA TGCAGTGCGACGGGACTAGCGGGAGTTATAGATACGCAGTATTTT.

The table lists this clonotype with many counts. The chain couples TRBV11-2 to TRBJ2-2; 7 nucleotides align to TRBD2. With V trimmed by 2 bases and J by 6 bases, 6 bases remained unmatched. Germline CDR1 is SGHAT and CDR2 is FQNNGV. The CDR3 is 15 residues long. This CDR3 reads CASSLRLANAGELFF. The CDR3 nucleotides read TGTGCCAGCAGCTTAAGACTAGCCAACGCCGGGGAGCTGTTTTTT.

The J gene is TRBJ1-2, the V gene TRBV5-5, with a weak D call TRBD1 (5 bases). The CDR3 consists of 15 residues. The V gene lost 0 bases and the J gene lost 3 bases, with 12 bases spanning the gap. CDR1 is SGHKS and CDR2 is YYEKEE in the germline V gene (reference sequence). The CDR3 is CASSLGSGADYGYTF. CDR3 in DNA: TGTGCCAGCAGCTTGGGATCCGGGGCGGACTATGGCTACACCTTC.

The gene calls are TRBV11-2 and TRBJ1-2, with D perhaps TRBD1 (6 bases). The CDR3 has 16 amino acids. With 6 bases removed from V and 2 bases from J, the gap between germline ends came to 19 bases. Per the germline V gene, CDR1 is SGHAT and CDR2 is FQNNGV. DNA of the CDR3: TGTGCCAGCAGGCTTTGGGGGGGCCCGCCCAACTATGGCTACACCTTC. This encodes CASRLWGGPPNYGYTF. Drawing the rest from reference TRBV11-2 and TRBJ1-2, the complete variable domain is EAGVAQSPRYKIIEKRQSVAFWCNPISGHATLYWYQQILGQGPKLLIQFQNNGVVDDSQLPKDRFSAERLKGVDSTLKIQPAKLEDSAVYLCASRLWGGPPNYGYTFGSGTRLTVV.

This clonotype appeared many times. The gene calls are TRBV3-1 and TRBJ1-1; no reliable D call. The V gene's germline CDR1 is LGHDT and CDR2 YNNKEL (reference sequence). CDR3 length: 14 amino acids. V was cut by 3 bases and J by 3 bases, with 11 bases left in between. This chain's CDR3 is CASSHNLADTEAFF. CDR3 bases: TGTGCCAGCAGCCATAACCTGGCCGACACTGAAGCTTTCTTT.

The V and J genes are TRBV3-1 and TRBJ1-2; D may be TRBD1 (5 bases). The CDR3 runs 15 residues. Germline V lookup: CDR1 LGHDT, CDR2 YNNKEL (reference sequence). The V end lost 4 bases, the J end lost 2 bases, and 14 bases lay between the germline ends. CDR3 nucleotide sequence: TGTGCCAGCAGCCCTAATCCGGGGGGGAACTATGGCTACACCTTC. Protein: CASSPNPGGNYGYTF.

This clonotype occurred many times. The chain is built from TRBV7-4 and TRBJ2-5; D is undetermined. Per the germline V gene, CDR1 is SGHVT and CDR2 is SQSDAQ. Deletions cut 2 bases from V and 4 bases from J, with 11 bases between. The CDR3 contains 14 residues. The CDR3 DNA is TGTGCCAGCAGCTTAAGCCTAAAGGGAGAGACCCAGTACTTC. It encodes CASSLSLKGETQYF.

This clonotype was recorded a few times. The gene calls are TRBV5-1 and TRBJ2-5; D is unresolved. Trimming stripped 2 bases from V and 5 bases from J, with 7 bases between. Germline CDR1 reads SGHRS; CDR2 reads YFSETQ. This CDR3 has 12 amino acids. The CDR3 here is CASSFQRETQYF. Here the CDR3 DNA reads TGCGCCAGCAGCTTTCAACGGGAGACCCAGTACTTC.

In the case of this clonotype: A much larger clone lies a single base off, so this may be a read error. This rearrangement joins TRBV11-2 to TRBJ2-5, with unresolved D. Germline CDR1 reads SGHAT; CDR2 reads FQNNGV. The CDR3 covers 16 residues. In DNA, the CDR3 is TGTGCCAGCAGCTTAAACCACAGAACCCCCCCAGAGATCCAGTACTTC. Translated, it gives CASSLNHRTPPEIQYF.